The present T cell receptor (beta chain) was sequenced within a study of OX40 agonist ivuxolimab in advanced cancers. J gave up 4 bases and V 5 bases, and 8 bases lay outside the gene matches. The CDR3 runs 15 residues. Germline V gene lookup returns CDR1 SNHLY and CDR2 FYNNEI. Method: immunoSEQ multiplex PCR; TCRdb's copy keeps in-frame clones and lacks some. This sample yields 40,000 to 60,000 clones, of which around 82% are seen a single time; about 2.9% belongs to the top ten. This sequence was found in an adult with an advanced solid tumor such as melanoma, head and neck, liver or kidney cancer. The sequenced sample was CD4+ or CD8+ T cells sorted from blood, obtained in a trial of the OX40 agonist ivuxolimab. This chain uses TRBV2 with TRBJ1-1, with 9 bases aligning to TRBD1. CDR3 DNA: TGTGCCAGCAGTTCGGACAGGGGAGGTCGCACTGAAGCTTTCTTT. It is translated as CASSSDRGGRTEAFF.